The sequence of this T cell receptor beta chain was determined in a study of cytomegalovirus exposure and HLA in healthy donors. The PCR ran on 60 Vbeta and 13 Jbeta primers. Authors' data handling: In a later analysis, the count reached 75 million to 90 million unique TCR beta chains, with approximately 11 million shared. Clones were read by immunoSEQ multiplex PCR, and TCRdb kept only the in-frame ones, dropping some. The V and J calls and the clone size are those of that table, but D and trimming were determined from the DNA. In all, the sample yields 75,000 to 95,000 clones. Germline V gives CDR1 SGHRS, CDR2 YFSETQ. The junction had 6 bases not matched to a gene; V was cut back by 4 bases and J by 1 base. The CDR3 sequence is 16 residues long. Comments on this clone: The target antigen is unknown.

Study observations and caveats: Most subjects' HLA-A and HLA-B alleles were reportedly predicted from TCR beta sequences. The study recorded 150 to 200 TCR beta chains that were cytomegalovirus-associated.

The source material was PBMCs. This receptor was taken from a woman aged 55-70 years in good health and CMV-seronegative. V gene TRBV5-1 combines with J gene TRBJ2-5; 11 positions agree with TRBD1. This CDR3 is CASSGTGTGGQETQYF. The CDR3 DNA reads TGCGCCAGCAGCGGAACCGGGACAGGGGGCCAAGAGACCCAGTACTTC.